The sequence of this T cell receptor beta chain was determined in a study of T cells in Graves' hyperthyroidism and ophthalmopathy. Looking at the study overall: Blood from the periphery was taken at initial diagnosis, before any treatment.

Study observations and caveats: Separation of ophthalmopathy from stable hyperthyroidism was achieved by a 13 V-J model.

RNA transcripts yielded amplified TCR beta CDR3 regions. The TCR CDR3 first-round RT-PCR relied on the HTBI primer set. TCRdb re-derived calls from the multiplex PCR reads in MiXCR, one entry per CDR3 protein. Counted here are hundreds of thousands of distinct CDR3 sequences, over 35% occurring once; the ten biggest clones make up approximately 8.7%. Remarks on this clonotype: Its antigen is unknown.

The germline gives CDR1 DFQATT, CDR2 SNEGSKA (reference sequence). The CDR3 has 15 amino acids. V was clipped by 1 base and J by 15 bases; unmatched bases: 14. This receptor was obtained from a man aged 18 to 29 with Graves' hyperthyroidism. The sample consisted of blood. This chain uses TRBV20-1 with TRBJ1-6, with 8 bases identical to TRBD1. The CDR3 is CSARVFGGQGTYLHF. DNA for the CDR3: TGCAGTGCTAGAGTTTTTGGAGGACAGGGAACCTACCTCCACTTT.